This entry lists 2 T cell receptor beta chains sequenced from one sample in a study of human T cells and chemical hapten exposure. TCRdb re-called the RACE reads with MiXCR, one entry per CDR3 protein. The sample has under 100,000 distinct CDR3 sequences, 8.5% seen once. Regarding time point: pre-sensitization, week 0. The treatment denotes: therapeutic diphenylcyclopropenone sensitization with weekly scalp DPC. The sample here was whole blood, taken in connection with sensitization to the hapten diphenylcyclopropenone (DPC). These receptors came from a man in his forties with alopecia areata. Some clones in this sample may be carry-over from other donors' samples.

This clonotype was counted ten times or more. The J gene is TRBJ1-1, the V gene TRBV7-9; D is uncertain. The germline V gene has CDR1 SEHNR and CDR2 FQNEAQ (reference sequence). The V and J ends lost 6 bases and 12 bases respectively, with 17 bases between them. The CDR3 spans 12 residues. This CDR3 is CASRTDGIRTFF. As DNA, the CDR3 is TGTGCCAGCAGAACCGACGGAATTAGGACTTTCTTT. The full variable domain, its missing parts supplied by reference TRBV7-9 and TRBJ1-1, is DTGVSQNPRHKITKRGQNVTFRCDPISEHNRLYWYRQTLGQGPEFLTYFQNEAQLEKSRLLSDRFSAERPKGSFSTLEIQRTEQGDSAMYLCASRTDGIRTFFGQGTRLTVV.

This clonotype showed up many times. The chain joins TRBV9 to TRBJ2-3; D not certain. Germline V lookup: CDR1 SGDLS, CDR2 YYNGEE. Trimming removed 2 bases at V and 4 bases at J, with 11 bases between. The CDR3 contains 14 residues. CDR3 loop: CASSVSQTSDTQYF. The CDR3 nucleotides are TGTGCCAGCAGCGTCTCCCAAACCTCAGATACGCAGTATTTT.